The 3 T cell receptor beta chains below all came from one sample that was sequenced in a study of cytomegalovirus exposure and HLA in healthy donors. PCR primers comprised 60 Vbeta and 13 Jbeta primers. Clones were read by immunoSEQ multiplex PCR, and TCRdb kept only the in-frame ones, dropping some. Of fewer than 200,000 clones listed, 60% to 85% are singletons. The material sequenced was PBMCs. These receptors originate from a male donor in good health and CMV-seropositive.

This rearrangement joins TRBV18 to TRBJ1-2; the D gene is possibly TRBD1 (5 bases). CDR3 length equals 16 residues. Trimming left V 3 bases short and J 8 bases short, with 22 bases between. In germline, CDR1 is KGHSH, CDR2 LQKENI. CDR3 in amino acids: CASSPFRDSPKYGYTF. The CDR3 nucleotides read TGTGCCAGCTCACCTTTCCGGGACTCACCGAAATACGGCTACACCTTC.

The V gene is TRBV27, the J gene TRBJ2-6; TRBD1 might be the D (5 bases). This CDR3 spans 17 amino acids. Germline assignment: CDR1 MNHEY and CDR2 SMNVEV (reference sequence). The V and J ends lost 5 bases and 2 bases respectively, with 16 bases between them. CDR3: CASSPRLTETGANVLTF. DNA for the CDR3: TGTGCCAGCAGTCCCCGCTTGACAGAGACTGGGGCCAACGTCCTGACTTTC. Based on the CDR3 plus reference TRBV27 and TRBJ2-6, the full variable domain is EAQVTQNPRYLITVTGKKLTVTCSQNMNHEYMSWYRQDPGLGLRQIYYSMNVEVTDKGDVPEGYKVSRKEKRNFPLILESPSPNQTSLYFCASSPRLTETGANVLTFGAGSRLTVL.

The J gene is TRBJ1-1, the V gene TRBV14; TRBD1 matches 11 bases. The germline V gene has CDR1 SGHDN and CDR2 FVKESK. Trimming took 2 bases from V and 5 from J; bases not matched to a gene: 7. The CDR3 has 16 residues. The CDR3 reads CASSQFGTGGGTEAFF. CDR3 sequence (DNA): TGTGCCAGCAGCCAATTCGGGACAGGGGGAGGGACTGAAGCTTTCTTT. Drawing the rest from reference TRBV14 and TRBJ1-1, the complete variable domain is EAGVTQFPSHSVIEKGQTVTLRCDPISGHDNLYWYRRVMGKEIKFLLHFVKESKQDESGMPNNRFLAERTGGTYSTLKVQPAELEDSGVYFCASSQFGTGGGTEAFFGQGTRLTVV.